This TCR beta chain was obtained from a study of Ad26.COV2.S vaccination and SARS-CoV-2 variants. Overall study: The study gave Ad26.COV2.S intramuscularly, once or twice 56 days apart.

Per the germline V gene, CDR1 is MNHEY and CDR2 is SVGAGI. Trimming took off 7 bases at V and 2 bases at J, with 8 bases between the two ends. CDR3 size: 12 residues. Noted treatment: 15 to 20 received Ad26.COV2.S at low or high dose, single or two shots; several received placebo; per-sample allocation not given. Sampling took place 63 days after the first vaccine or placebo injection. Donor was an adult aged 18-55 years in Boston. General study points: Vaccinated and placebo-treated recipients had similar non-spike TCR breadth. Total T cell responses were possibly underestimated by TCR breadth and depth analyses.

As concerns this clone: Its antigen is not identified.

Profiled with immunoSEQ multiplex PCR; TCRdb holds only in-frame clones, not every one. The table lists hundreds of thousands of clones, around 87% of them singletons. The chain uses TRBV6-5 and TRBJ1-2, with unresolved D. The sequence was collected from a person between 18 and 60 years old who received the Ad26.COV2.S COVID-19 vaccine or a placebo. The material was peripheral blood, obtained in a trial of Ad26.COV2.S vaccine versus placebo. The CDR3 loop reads CASKAGNYGYTF. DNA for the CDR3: TGTGCCAGCAAGGCCGGGAACTATGGCTACACCTTC.